Listed below are T cell receptor beta chains from one sample, sequenced in a study of T-cell reconstitution after alpha-beta-depleted transplantation in children. One entry per CDR3 protein, called by TCRdb with MiXCR from the PCR reads. The sample holds 250,000 to 300,000 distinct CDR3 sequences, nearly 8% seen once. The starting material was peripheral blood, obtained 360 days after TCRalphabeta/CD19-depleted stem cell transplant. All receptors derive from a female patient aged 2 to 10 who had a stem cell transplant for Fanconi anemia, so the T cells may come from the graft donor. The CDR3 runs from the conserved cysteine through the conserved F or W. The D gene is left open where the match is weak. Size is omitted from some rows. Given values are once, few, many or a class for expanded clones.

d_gene	v_gene	j_gene	abundance	CDR3nt	CDR3aa
-	TRBV7-2	TRBJ1-1	many	TGTGCCAGCAGCTTCGACCCACAGGCTTTAAACACTGAAGCTTTCTTT	CASSFDPQALNTEAFF
-	TRBV9	TRBJ1-3	many	TGTGCCAGCAGCCAAGGTGCGGCGGCTGGAAACACCATATATTTT	CASSQGAAAGNTIYF
-	TRBV5-1	TRBJ2-7	many	TGCGCCAGCAGCTTGAAAGGGGCCTACGAGCAGTACTTC	CASSLKGAYEQYF
-	TRBV3-1	TRBJ2-3	many	TGTGCCAGCAGCCGAAATGCCCTCGAACCCAAGCTGAGCACAGATACGCAGTATTTT	CASSRNALEPKLSTDTQYF
TRBD1	TRBV10-3	TRBJ2-5	-	TGTGCCATCAGTGACTCAAGAGGGACAGGGCCGAAGAAAGAGACCCAGTACTTC	CAISDSRGTGPKKETQYF
-	TRBV28	TRBJ2-1	many	TGTGCCAGCAGTGACCTTGACTCATCCTACAATGAGCAGTTCTTC	CASSDLDSSYNEQFF
-	TRBV18	TRBJ2-3	few	TGTGCCAGCTCACCGTTACGACAGCCCGGGGGAGATACGCAGTATTTT	CASSPLRQPGGDTQYF
-	TRBV28	TRBJ2-4	-	TGTGCCAGCGGGGGGCAGACAAACATTCAGTACTTC	CASGGQTNIQYF
-	TRBV4-2	TRBJ2-3	few	TGTGCCAGCAGCCAAGCCGCAGATACGCAGTATTTT	CASSQAADTQYF
-	TRBV6-5	TRBJ2-1	many	TGTGCCAGCAGTTACACAAACAGGGATGAGCAGTTCTTC	CASSYTNRDEQFF